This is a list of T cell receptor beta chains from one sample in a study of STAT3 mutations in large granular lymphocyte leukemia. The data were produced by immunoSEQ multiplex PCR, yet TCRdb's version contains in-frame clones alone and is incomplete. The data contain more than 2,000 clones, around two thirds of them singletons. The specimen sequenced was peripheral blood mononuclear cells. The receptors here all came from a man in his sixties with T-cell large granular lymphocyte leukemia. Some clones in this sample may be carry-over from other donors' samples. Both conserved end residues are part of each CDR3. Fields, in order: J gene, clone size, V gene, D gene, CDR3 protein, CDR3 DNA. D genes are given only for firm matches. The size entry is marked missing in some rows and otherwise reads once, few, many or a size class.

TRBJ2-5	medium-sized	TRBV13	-	CASSSNSGVEETQYF	TGTGCCAGCAGCTCAAACTCCGGGGTTGAAGAGACCCAGTACTTC
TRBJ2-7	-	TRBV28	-	CASSFVTLGYEQYF	TGTGCCAGCAGTTTTGTGACACTAGGCTACGAGCAGTACTTC
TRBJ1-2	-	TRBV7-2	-	CASSLAGVNYGYTF	TGTGCCAGCAGCTTAGCGGGAGTAAACTATGGCTACACCTTC
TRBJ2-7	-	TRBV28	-	CAVNRAREQYF	TGTGCCGTAAACAGGGCTAGGGAGCAGTACTTC
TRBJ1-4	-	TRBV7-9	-	CASSSDFTNEKLFF	TGTGCCAGCAGCTCGGACTTTACTAATGAAAAACTGTTTTTT
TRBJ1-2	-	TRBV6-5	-	CASSPGSRGYTF	TGTGCCAGCAGCCCCGGGTCCAGGGGCTACACCTTC
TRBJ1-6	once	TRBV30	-	CAWAQGLYNSPLHF	TGTGCCTGGGCGCAGGGACTCTATAATTCACCCCTCCACTTT
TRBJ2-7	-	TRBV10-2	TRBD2	CASSGTSSSEQYF	TGCGCCAGCAGCGGGACTAGCTCGTCTGAGCAGTACTTC
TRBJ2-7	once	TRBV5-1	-	CASSQRGYEQYF	TGCGCCAGCAGCCAACGGGGCTACGAGCAGTACTTC
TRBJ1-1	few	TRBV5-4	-	CASSPELNTEAFF	TGTGCCAGCAGCCCGGAGCTGAACACTGAAGCTTTCTTT
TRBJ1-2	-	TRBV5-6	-	CASSTDEGYTF	TGTGCCAGCAGCACCGACGAGGGCTACACCTTC
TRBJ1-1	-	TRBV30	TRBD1	CACHRGNTEAFF	TGTGCCTGCCACAGGGGAAACACTGAAGCTTTCTTT
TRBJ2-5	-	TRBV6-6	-	CASRPSAGGQETQYF	TGTGCCAGCAGACCTTCCGCGGGTGGGCAAGAGACCCAGTACTTC
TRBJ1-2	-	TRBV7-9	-	CASSTNPSGGSLYGYTF	TGTGCCAGCAGCACCAACCCGTCGGGAGGGAGCCTCTATGGCTACACCTTC
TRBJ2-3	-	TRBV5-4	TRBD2	CASSSLKRGGLSTDTQYF	TGTGCCAGCAGCTCTCTCAAGCGGGGGGGCTTGAGCACAGATACGCAGTATTTT
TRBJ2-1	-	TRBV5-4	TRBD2	CASSLGRGGNNEQFF	TGTGCCAGCAGCTTGGGGCGGGGGGGCAACAATGAGCAGTTCTTC
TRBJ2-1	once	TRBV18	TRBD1	CASSPLTGSEQFF	TGTGCCAGCTCACCCTTGACAGGGTCCGAGCAGTTCTTC
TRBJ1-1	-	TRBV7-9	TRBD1	CASSSGTGSGKAFF	TGTGCCAGCAGCTCCGGGACAGGGAGCGGAAAAGCTTTCTTT
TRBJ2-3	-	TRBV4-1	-	CASSQADNTDTQYF	TGCGCCAGCAGCCAAGCGGACAACACAGATACGCAGTATTTT
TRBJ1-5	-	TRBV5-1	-	CASSPDSGNQPQHF	TGCGCCAGCAGCCCTGACTCGGGCAATCAGCCCCAGCATTTT
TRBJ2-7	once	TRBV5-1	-	CASSLEFGPYEQYF	TGCGCCAGCAGCTTGGAATTCGGTCCGTACGAGCAGTACTTC
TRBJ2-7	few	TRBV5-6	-	CASSRSYEQYF	TGTGCCAGCAGCCGTTCCTACGAGCAGTACTTC
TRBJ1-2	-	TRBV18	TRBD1	CASSQGASNYGYTF	TGTGCCAGCTCACAGGGGGCCTCTAACTATGGCTACACCTTC
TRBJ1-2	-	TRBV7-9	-	CASSLVFWGAHGYTF	TGTGCCAGCAGCTTAGTGTTCTGGGGCGCCCATGGCTACACCTTC
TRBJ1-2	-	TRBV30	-	CAWSPQVRGYTF	TGTGCCTGGAGTCCCCAAGTTCGTGGCTACACCTTC
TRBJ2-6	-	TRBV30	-	CAWTPGANVLTF	TGTGCCTGGACGCCTGGGGCCAACGTCCTGACTTTC
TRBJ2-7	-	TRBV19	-	CASSIGQGTYEQYF	TGTGCCAGTAGTATAGGCCAGGGGACGTACGAGCAGTACTTC
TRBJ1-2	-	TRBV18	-	CASSPDTQNYGYTF	TGTGCCAGCTCACCGGACACCCAGAACTATGGCTACACCTTC
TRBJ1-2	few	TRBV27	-	CASSPFPNRSYTF	TGTGCCAGCAGTCCCTTTCCAAACAGGAGCTACACCTTC
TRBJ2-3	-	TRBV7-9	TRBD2	CASSGRLGTQYF	TGTGCCAGTAGCGGGAGGTTAGGGACGCAGTATTTT
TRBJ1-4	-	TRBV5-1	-	CASSLTGNSNEKLFF	TGCGCCAGCAGCTTGACAGGGAATAGTAATGAAAAACTGTTTTTT
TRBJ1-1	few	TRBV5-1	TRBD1	CASSSRRQGFTEAFF	TGCGCCAGCAGCTCACGCCGACAGGGATTCACTGAAGCTTTCTTT
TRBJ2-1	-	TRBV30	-	CAWSAAYEQFF	TGTGCCTGGAGCGCCGCGTATGAGCAGTTCTTC
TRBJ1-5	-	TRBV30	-	CAWSVRGPVQPQHF	TGTGCCTGGAGTGTAAGAGGGCCCGTGCAGCCCCAGCATTTT
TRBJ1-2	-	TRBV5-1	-	CASPPDTPLPGKGYTF	TGCGCCAGCCCTCCCGACACACCTCTGCCTGGGAAAGGCTACACCTTC
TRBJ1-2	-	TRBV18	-	CASSPKWDGEYGYTF	TGTGCCAGCTCACCAAAGTGGGACGGGGAGTATGGCTACACCTTC
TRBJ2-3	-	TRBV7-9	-	CASSLDTGASTDTQYF	TGTGCCAGCAGCTTAGATACGGGGGCTAGCACAGATACGCAGTATTTT
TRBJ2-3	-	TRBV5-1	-	CASRVGETDTQYF	TGCGCCAGCAGGGTCGGGGAAACAGATACGCAGTATTTT
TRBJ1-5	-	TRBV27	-	CASGGPGAQHF	TGTGCCAGCGGGGGCCCGGGAGCCCAGCATTTT
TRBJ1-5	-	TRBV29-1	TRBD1	CSVVSGGGQPQHF	TGCAGCGTTGTTTCAGGGGGCGGTCAGCCCCAGCATTTT
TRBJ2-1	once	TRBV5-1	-	CASSLSPQREQFF	TGCGCCAGCAGCTTGTCCCCCCAGCGGGAGCAGTTCTTC